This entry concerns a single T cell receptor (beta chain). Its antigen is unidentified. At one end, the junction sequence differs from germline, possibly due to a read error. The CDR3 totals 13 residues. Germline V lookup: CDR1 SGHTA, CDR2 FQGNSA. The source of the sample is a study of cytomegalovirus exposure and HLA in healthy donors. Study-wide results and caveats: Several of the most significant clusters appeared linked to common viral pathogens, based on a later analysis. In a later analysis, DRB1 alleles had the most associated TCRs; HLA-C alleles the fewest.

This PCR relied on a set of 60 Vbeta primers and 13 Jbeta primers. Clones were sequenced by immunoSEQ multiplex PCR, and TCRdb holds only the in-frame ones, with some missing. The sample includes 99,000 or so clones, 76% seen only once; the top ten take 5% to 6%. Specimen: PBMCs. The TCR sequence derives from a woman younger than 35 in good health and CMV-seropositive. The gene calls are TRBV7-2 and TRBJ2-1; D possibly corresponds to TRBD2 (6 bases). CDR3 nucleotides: TGTGCCAGCAGCCGCGGGACCTACGATGAGCAGTTCTTC. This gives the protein CASSRGTYDEQFF.